This TCR beta chain is from a study of identical twins. TCRdb reprocessed the 5' RACE reads via MiXCR and lists one record per CDR3 protein. The table lists 600,000 to 700,000 distinct CDR3 sequences, around 20% of them singletons. The CDR3 is 16 residues long. V dropped 1 base and J dropped 1 base, with 11 bases sitting between them. These data also featured in a second study, about T cells expressing NK-cell markers.

This receptor was obtained from a woman younger than 30 in good health. The chain is built from TRBV12-3 or TRBV12-4 and TRBJ2-4; D gene ambiguous. Sequenced: PBMCs. The CDR3 nucleotides read TGTGCCAGCAGTTTAGAACGAGGCGTGGCCAAAAACATTCAGTACTTC. This sequence encodes CASSLERGVAKNIQYF.